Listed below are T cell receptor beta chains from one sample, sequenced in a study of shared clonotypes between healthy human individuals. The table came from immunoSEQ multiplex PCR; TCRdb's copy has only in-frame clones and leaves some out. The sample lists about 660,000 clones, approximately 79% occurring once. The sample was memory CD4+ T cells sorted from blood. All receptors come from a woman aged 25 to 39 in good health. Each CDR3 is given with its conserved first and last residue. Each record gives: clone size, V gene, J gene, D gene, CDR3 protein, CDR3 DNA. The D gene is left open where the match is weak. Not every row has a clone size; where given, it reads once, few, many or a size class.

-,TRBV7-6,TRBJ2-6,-,CASSGDEISQSRANVLTF,TGTGCCAGCAGCGGGGATGAAATCTCACAAAGTCGGGCCAACGTCCTGACTTTC
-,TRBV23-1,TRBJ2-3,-,CASSQSVSATDTQYF,TGCGCCAGCAGTCAATCGGTAAGTGCGACAGATACGCAGTATTTT
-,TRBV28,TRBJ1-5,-,CASRITGYNQPQHF,TGTGCCAGCAGGATAACAGGCTACAATCAGCCCCAGCATTTT
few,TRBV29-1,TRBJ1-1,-,CSVGPGGGEAFF,TGCAGCGTTGGACCCGGGGGGGGTGAAGCTTTCTTT
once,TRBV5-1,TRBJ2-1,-,CASSSNALGQFF,TGCGCCAGCAGCTCCAACGCACTCGGGCAGTTCTTC
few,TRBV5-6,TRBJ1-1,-,CASSLALSEAFF,TGTGCCAGCAGCTTGGCCCTCAGTGAAGCTTTCTTT
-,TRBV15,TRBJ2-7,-,CATSPGGLANAYEQYF,TGTGCCACCAGCCCCGGGGGGCTAGCCAACGCCTACGAGCAGTACTTC
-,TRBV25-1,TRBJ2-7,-,CASSELNEQYF,TGTGCCAGCAGTGAATTAAACGAGCAGTACTTC
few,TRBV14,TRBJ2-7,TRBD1,CASSQQGAGEQYF,TGTGCCAGCAGCCAGCAGGGGGCTGGAGAGCAGTACTTC
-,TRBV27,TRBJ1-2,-,CASSLTFNYGYTF,TGTGCCAGCAGTTTGACCTTCAACTATGGCTACACCTTC
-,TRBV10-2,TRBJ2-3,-,CASSQGRAIDTQYF,TGCGCCAGCTCCCAGGGACGGGCTATAGATACGCAGTATTTT
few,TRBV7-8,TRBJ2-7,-,CASSLAGAGAFEQYF,TGTGCCAGCAGCTTAGCGGGAGCCGGCGCGTTCGAGCAGTACTTC
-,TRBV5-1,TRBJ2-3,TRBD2,CASSFYGTSGITDTQYF,TGCGCCAGCAGCTTCTACGGGACTAGCGGGATCACAGATACGCAGTATTTT
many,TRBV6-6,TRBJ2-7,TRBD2,CASSYGGRAGEQYF,TGTGCCAGCAGTTACGGCGGGAGGGCCGGAGAGCAGTACTTC
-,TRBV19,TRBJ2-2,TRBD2,CASSIPTGDYPANTGELFF,TGTGCCAGTAGTATCCCCACGGGGGACTACCCGGCGAACACCGGGGAGCTGTTTTTT
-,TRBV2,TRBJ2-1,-,CASSECGGGGVVSSCNEQFF,TGTGCCAGCAGTGAATGTGGGGGAGGGGGAGTGGTTTCTTCTTGCAATGAGCAGTTCTTC
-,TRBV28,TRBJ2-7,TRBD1,CASSLTPGQGGGEQYF,TGTGCCAGCAGTTTAACGCCGGGACAGGGGGGCGGCGAGCAGTACTTC
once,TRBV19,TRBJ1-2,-,CASNRQGATNYGYTF,TGTGCCAGTAACCGGCAGGGCGCCACCAACTATGGCTACACCTTC
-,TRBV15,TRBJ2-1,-,CATSRDQSVGEKRNEQFF,TGTGCCACCAGCAGAGACCAAAGCGTGGGGGAAAAGCGGAATGAGCAGTTCTTC
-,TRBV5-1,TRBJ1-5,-,CASSPHGWTDQPQHF,TGCGCCAGCAGCCCCCATGGGTGGACCGATCAGCCCCAGCATTTT
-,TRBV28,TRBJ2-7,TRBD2,CASSSSLLAGVGEQYF,TGTGCCAGCAGTTCTTCCCTATTAGCGGGAGTGGGCGAGCAGTACTTC
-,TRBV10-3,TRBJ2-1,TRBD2,CAIRRTSGDNEQFF,TGTGCCATCAGAAGGACTAGCGGGGACAATGAGCAGTTCTTC
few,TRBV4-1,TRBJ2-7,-,CASSQGRWGLSYEQYF,TGCGCCAGCAGCCAAGGGCGGTGGGGCCTTTCCTACGAGCAGTACTTC
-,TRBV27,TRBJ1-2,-,CASSLQAAYGYTF,TGTGCCAGCAGTTTACAGGCCGCCTATGGCTACACCTTC
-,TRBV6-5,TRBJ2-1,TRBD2,CASGTSGSAGNEQFF,TGTGCCAGCGGGACTAGCGGGAGCGCGGGTAATGAGCAGTTCTTC
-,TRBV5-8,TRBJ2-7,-,CASSSDRWAGEQYF,TGTGCCAGCAGCTCCGACAGGTGGGCAGGCGAGCAGTACTTC
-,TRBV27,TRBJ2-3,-,CASSLRGDPDTQYF,TGTGCCAGCAGTCTCCGAGGGGATCCAGATACGCAGTATTTT
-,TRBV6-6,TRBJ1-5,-,CASSQGSYQPQHF,TGTGCCAGCAGCCAAGGGTCTTATCAGCCCCAGCATTTT
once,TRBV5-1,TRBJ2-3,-,CASSLGTSTDTQYF,TGCGCCAGCAGCTTGGGGACGAGCACAGATACGCAGTATTTT
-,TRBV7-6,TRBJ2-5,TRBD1,CASSAGQVQETQYF,TGTGCCAGCAGCGCGGGACAGGTACAAGAGACCCAGTACTTC
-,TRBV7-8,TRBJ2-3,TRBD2,CASSHIAGVGADTQYF,TGTGCCAGCAGCCACATAGCGGGAGTAGGTGCAGATACGCAGTATTTT
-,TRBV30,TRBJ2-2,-,CAWRYPGSGSQLFF,TGTGCCTGGAGGTACCCAGGCTCCGGGTCTCAGCTGTTTTTT
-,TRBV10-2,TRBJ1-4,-,CASSEFPGGVGEKLFF,TGCGCCAGCAGTGAGTTTCCCGGGGGCGTAGGAGAAAAACTGTTTTTT
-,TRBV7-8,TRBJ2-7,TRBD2,CASSQASGSSYEQYF,TGTGCCAGCAGCCAAGCTAGCGGTAGCTCCTACGAGCAGTACTTC
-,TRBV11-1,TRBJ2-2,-,CASSQVSTGELFF,TGTGCCAGCAGCCAAGTGAGCACCGGGGAGCTGTTTTTT
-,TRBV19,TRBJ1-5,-,CASTPGRLGPQHF,TGTGCCAGTACCCCGGGACGCCTAGGGCCCCAGCATTTT
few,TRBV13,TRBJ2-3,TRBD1,CASSRDGTGEADTQYF,TGTGCCAGCAGCAGGGATGGGACAGGGGAAGCAGATACGCAGTATTTT
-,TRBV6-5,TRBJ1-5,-,CASRIGQNSNQPQHF,TGTGCCAGCAGAATAGGACAGAATAGCAATCAGCCCCAGCATTTT
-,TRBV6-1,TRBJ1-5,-,CASSEAAVRDQPQHF,TGTGCCAGCAGTGAAGCGGCGGTGAGGGATCAGCCCCAGCATTTT
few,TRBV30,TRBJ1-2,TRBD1,CAWSGQGRYGYTF,TGTGCCTGGAGTGGACAGGGGCGATATGGCTACACCTTC
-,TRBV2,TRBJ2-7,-,CASNSRGPYEQYF,TGTGCCAGCAACTCCCGGGGCCCCTACGAGCAGTACTTC
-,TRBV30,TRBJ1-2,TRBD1,CAWGGTGDYGYTF,TGTGCCTGGGGCGGGACAGGGGACTATGGCTACACCTTC
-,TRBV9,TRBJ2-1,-,CASSPHIGDEQFF,TGTGCCAGCAGCCCCCACATTGGAGATGAGCAGTTCTTC
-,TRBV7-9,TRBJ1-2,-,CASSLSWGYTF,TGTGCCAGCAGCTTATCATGGGGCTACACCTTC
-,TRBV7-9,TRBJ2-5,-,CASSFRAPSQETQYF,TGTGCCAGCAGCTTCCGGGCTCCAAGTCAGGAGACCCAGTACTTC